This T cell receptor beta chain was identified during a study of shared clonotypes between healthy human individuals. Study findings and constraints: Having only a few donors restricted how much genetic and exposure-history diversity was captured.

The CDR3 has 16 amino acids. Trimming left V 5 bases short and J 3 bases short, with 19 bases between. Looked up from germline, CDR1 is SGHTA and CDR2 is FQGNSA. Clones were read by immunoSEQ multiplex PCR, and TCRdb kept only the in-frame ones, dropping some. The table includes roughly 640,000 clones, around 74% detected once. With regard to this clone: The target antigen is unknown.

Sequences were obtained from memory CD4+ T cells sorted from blood. Subset: CD45RA-negative fraction. J is TRBJ1-1 and V is TRBV7-2; weak D call: TRBD1 (6 bases). This clonotype was sampled from a young woman in good health. For the CDR3, the DNA is TGTGCCAGCAGCCCAAGCCCGTACAGGGAATACACTGAAGCTTTCTTT. Its protein is CASSPSPYREYTEAFF.